This entry features one T cell receptor beta chain sequence. Its antigen remains unknown. In germline, CDR1 is LNHNV, CDR2 YYDKDF (reference sequence). This CDR3 is built from 15 residues. The germline V and J ends were trimmed by 5 bases and 9 bases, with 20 bases remaining between them. This record belongs to a study of cytomegalovirus exposure and HLA in healthy donors. The study's findings and limits: Follow-up analysis seemed to connect common viral pathogens with several of the most significant clusters identified.

It was with 60 Vbeta and 13 Jbeta primers that the PCR ran. Libraries were prepared by immunoSEQ multiplex PCR; TCRdb keeps only in-frame clonotypes and omits some of them. The sample carries more than 25,000 clones, 70% recorded once. The chain combines TRBV15 with TRBJ1-5, with D possibly TRBD1 on 6 matching bases. This clonotype was sampled from a woman aged 50 to 60 in good health and CMV-seronegative. The sequencing sample was made of PBMCs. CDR3 sequence: CATSGRQANTGPQHF. CDR3 DNA: TGTGCCACCAGCGGTAGACAGGCTAACACGGGGCCCCAGCATTTT. Full variable domain (missing parts from reference TRBV15 and TRBJ1-5): DAMVIQNPRYQVTQFGKPVTLSCSQTLNHNVMYWYQQKSSQAPKLLFHYYDKDFNNEADTPDNFQSRRPNTSFCFLDIRSPGLGDTAMYLCATSGRQANTGPQHFGDGTRLSIL.